This TCR beta chain was found in a study of T cells in Graves' hyperthyroidism and ophthalmopathy (dated by TCRdb to the late 2010s). Context from the whole study: Peripheral blood was collected at initial diagnosis, before any treatment. TCR V-J signatures able to tell the groups apart were searched for in a discovery cohort of 100 or so patients, of whom more than 40 had Graves' ophthalmopathy and 55 to 60 had stable Graves' hyperthyroidism. An independent validation cohort of under 20 hyperthyroidism patients and 17 patients who later progressed to ophthalmopathy tested prospective prediction of ophthalmopathy. For training and testing, the 80 to 100 patients in the discovery cohort were randomly divided in a 7:3 ratio. Thyroid tissue and blood T-cell repertoires from six Graves' hyperthyroidism patients were also compared in the study. After sampling, hyperthyroidism patients received methimazole starting at 30 mg daily, and ophthalmopathy patients received high-dose intravenous methylprednisolone. The paper describes TCR Vbeta CDR3 sequencing of 120 to 150 peripheral blood samples, made up of 43 ophthalmopathy patients, more than 70 hyperthyroidism patients and roughly 17 progressor patients. On the study overall, not on this receptor specifically: Sample size was not statistically predetermined, and blinding of investigators to group allocation was not performed. Most expanded thyroid clonotypes (frequency above 0.001) were also detected in blood, a finding suggesting that blood repertoires may reflect thyroid immune responses. A model built on a 13 V-J signature distinguished ophthalmopathy from stable hyperthyroidism, reaching 85% to 90% sensitivity and about 81% specificity in cross-validation and 80%/75% in testing. In validation, progression to ophthalmopathy was predicted by the model with almost 71% sensitivity and just over 72% specificity, a median of roughly six months before onset.

At the junction V is shortened by 3 bases and J by 4 bases, with 19 bases in between. Measured from the cysteine to the phenylalanine, the CDR3 is 16 residues long. The retained sequence is limited to the CDR3, 48 bases, with the frame set at the first base. Via the germline V gene (reference sequence), CDR1 is SEHNR and CDR2 FQNEAQ. TCR beta CDR3 regions were amplified from RNA transcripts. A first-round RT-PCR of the TCR CDR3 used the HTBI primer set with the Qiagen OneStep RT-PCR kit. Libraries were constructed in a second round of multiplex PCR, after which size selection and purification were performed. The libraries were sequenced on an Illumina HiSeq2000 using paired-end 100 bp reads. The paper's data handling went like this. SOAPnuke was used to process the raw data, with reads discarded if the reads contained adapters or uncalled bases, had a mean Phred below 15, or lacked an exact constant-primer or identifier match. COPE v1.2.5 was used to merge the high-quality paired reads, and each unique nucleotide sequence was defined as a clonotype. MiTCR v1.1 was used to align clonotypes to the IMGT TRBV, TRBD and TRBJ reference segments. The analysis included only V-J combinations with a frequency above 0.0001, which together covered 99% to 99.2% of the repertoires. A TCS score was defined as the ratio of F50 (clonal expansion) to E x V (chaos), with BLOSUM62-based TCRdist applied between CDR3 peptides within each V-J. Welch's t-statistics and random forest reduced some 510 V-J features to 13, which were used in a naive Bayes classifier (R e1071). Thyroid-blood repertoire similarity was quantified with the Morisita-Horn index. TCRdb reanalyzed the raw reads on its own, using fastp at Q25 for trimming and MiXCR for clone calling, and kept in-frame beta chains. Each record represents a unique CDR3 protein, reported with the most common genes and DNA among its rows. The V and J calls reflect TCRdb's pipeline rather than the authors' work. The sample table holds over 700,000 distinct CDR3 sequences, of which 30% to 40% were seen once. Clones ranked in the top ten supply around 32% of the sample.

A patient counted as having stable Graves' hyperthyroidism if no progression to ophthalmopathy occurred over 18 months of follow-up. Hyperthyroidism patients were aged 18 to 65 years and newly diagnosed, with disease duration of less than 2 months. Any patient with an uncontrolled infection, another autoimmune disease, pregnancy or lactation was excluded. Clinical symptoms, serum thyroxine and TRAb, thyroid ultrasound, and orbital computed tomography formed the basis for the diagnoses. PBMCs were separated from roughly 10 ml of fresh peripheral blood using Ficoll-Paque density gradient centrifugation. Total RNA was extracted using Trizol reagent, and RNA quality was assessed on an Agilent 2100 Bioanalyzer. This clonotype was seen more than once but under ten times. Its antigen is currently not known. Per-base qualities were not stored, and no clone one base away is much larger.

Sequencing used blood. This sequence originates from a woman between 40 and 50 years old with Graves' hyperthyroidism. The chain links TRBV7-9 with TRBJ2-7, with no confidently assigned D gene. Here is the DNA: TGTGCCAGCAGCTTTTCTAGTCGACTGGGCCGATACGAGCAGTACTTC. It codes for CASSFSSRLGRYEQYF. The full variable domain, with segments outside the CDR3 supplied by the reference TRBV7-9 and TRBJ2-7 proteins, appears as DTGVSQNPRHKITKRGQNVTFRCDPISEHNRLYWYRQTLGQGPEFLTYFQNEAQLEKSRLLSDRFSAERPKGSFSTLEIQRTEQGDSAMYLCASSFSSRLGRYEQYFGPGTRLTVT.